The 26 T cell receptor beta chains reported below all come from one sample, sequenced in a study of cytomegalovirus exposure and HLA in healthy donors. Generated by immunoSEQ multiplex PCR, the TCRdb table keeps only in-frame clones and is missing some. Among about 200,000 clones, around 90% were seen once, and the ten largest hold approximately 2.9%. The sequencing input was PBMCs. The receptors derive from a woman in her late teens or twenties in good health and CMV-seronegative.

The CDR3 DNA sequence: TGTGCCATCAGTGCGGGACTAGCGGGAGGCCTGGAGGCCAAAAACATTCAGTACTTC. Translated: CAISAGLAGGLEAKNIQYF. J is TRBJ2-4 and V is TRBV10-3; 15 nucleotides align to TRBD2. CDR3 size: 19 residues. V shed 4 bases and J 1 base; nucleotides not matched to a gene: 8. Germline V gene sequence: CDR1 ENHRY, CDR2 SYGVKD.

This chain uses TRBV6-1 with TRBJ2-1, with 16 nucleotides matching TRBD2. The ends lost 3 bases at V and 8 bases at J; junction bases unmatched: 7. Germline V gives CDR1 MNHNS, CDR2 SASEGT. This CDR3 spans 17 amino acids. The CDR3 DNA follows: TGTGCCAGCAGTGAGAAAGTAGGGACTAGCGGGAGGGATGAGCAGTTCTTC. It yields the protein CASSEKVGTSGRDEQFF.

The chain links TRBV14 to TRBJ2-7; D not certain. CDR1 is SGHDN and CDR2 is FVKESK in the germline V gene. The CDR3 consists of 14 residues. V was pared by 1 base and J by 2 bases, with 9 bases between. CDR3 bases: TGTGCCAGCAGCCAAGGCCTAGTTCCCTACGAGCAGTACTTC. Translated, it gives CASSQGLVPYEQYF.

The V call is TRBV4-2, the J call TRBJ2-5; 10 nucleotides match TRBD1. CDR1 LGHNA and CDR2 YNFKEQ come from the germline V gene. V trimming: 0 bases; J trimming: 4 bases; junction bases outside the gene matches: 5. CDR3 length: 16 residues. In DNA form, the CDR3 reads TGTGCCAGCAGCCAAGAGGGACAGGGGCAAGGAGAGACCCAGTACTTC. It translates to CASSQEGQGQGETQYF.

The gene calls are TRBV5-1 and TRBJ2-1; D uncertain. There are 17 residues in the CDR3. Trimming left V 5 bases short and J 0 bases short, with 18 bases between. CDR1 is SGHRS, CDR2 YFSETQ, per germline. The CDR3 loop is CASRIRPSKSSYNEQFF. The CDR3 DNA is TGCGCCAGCAGGATACGTCCCTCAAAGAGCTCCTACAATGAGCAGTTCTTC. Drawing the rest from reference TRBV5-1 and TRBJ2-1, the complete variable domain is KAGVTQTPRYLIKTRGQQVTLSCSPISGHRSVSWYQQTPGQGLQFLFEYFSETQRNKGNFPGRFSGRQFSNSRSEMNVSTLELGDSALYLCASRIRPSKSSYNEQFFGPGTRLTVL.

This rearrangement joins TRBV19 to TRBJ1-5; 7 nucleotides line up with TRBD1. The CDR3 contains 13 residues. V was clipped by 9 bases and J by 5 bases; unmatched bases: 7. CDR1 LNHDA and CDR2 SQIVND come from the germline V gene (reference sequence). CDR3 residues: CASQDRTHQPQHF. As DNA, the CDR3 is TGTGCCAGCCAGGACAGGACCCATCAGCCCCAGCATTTT.

The chain recombines TRBV4-1 with TRBJ2-1, with 11 bases that match TRBD2. CDR1 MGHRA and CDR2 YSYEKL come from the germline V gene. CDR3 length equals 15 residues. V dropped 3 bases and J dropped 5; count of bases not matched to a gene: 3. This CDR3 is CASSHVAGGNNEQFF. CDR3 nucleotides: TGCGCCAGCAGCCACGTAGCGGGAGGGAACAATGAGCAGTTCTTC.

V gene TRBV6-6 combines with J gene TRBJ2-3; no reliable D call. V lost 1 base to trimming and J lost 6 bases, with 5 bases between them. The germline V gene has CDR1 MNHNY and CDR2 SVGAGI (reference sequence). There are 12 residues in the CDR3. The CDR3 region is CASSYLEDTQYF. CDR3 nucleotides: TGTGCCAGCAGTTACTTGGAGGATACGCAGTATTTT.

The genes are TRBV21-1 and TRBJ1-2; TRBD1, as called in the table, went unchecked against the DNA. TRBV21-1 counts as a pseudogene. This CDR3 is 16 amino acids long. CDR3 protein: CASSPDRMGANYGYTF. CDR3 DNA sequence: TGTGCCAGCAGCCCGGACAGGATGGGCGCTAACTATGGCTACACCTTC.

The CDR3 coding sequence is TGCGCCAGCAGCGCACTAGCGGGAGGGCCGTACGAGCAGTACTTC. Protein: CASSALAGGPYEQYF. The genes are TRBV5-1 and TRBJ2-7; TRBD2 agrees at 13 bases. The germline V gene has CDR1 SGHRS and CDR2 YFSETQ. With 4 bases clipped from V and 4 bases from J, the junction kept 5 bases outside the gene matches. The CDR3 length is 15 residues.

This sequence joins TRBV5-1 and TRBJ2-5; D unresolved. Trimming left V 6 bases short and J 2 bases short, with 8 bases between. The CDR3 has 12 amino acids. CDR1 is SGHRS, CDR2 YFSETQ, per germline. Here the CDR3 DNA reads TGCGCCAGCACGAGAGAGCAAGAGACCCAGTACTTC. Its translation is CASTREQETQYF.

The rearrangement links TRBV9 to TRBJ2-7; 8 bases are shared with TRBD2. Trimming removed 1 base from V and 2 bases from J; junction bases left unmatched: 5. The CDR3 length is 15 residues. Germline lookup yields CDR1 SGDLS and CDR2 YYNGEE. The CDR3 DNA reads TGTGCCAGCAGCGTACGCGCGGGAGGCGCCTACGAGCAGTACTTC. Its protein product is CASSVRAGGAYEQYF.

The J gene is TRBJ1-1, the V gene TRBV6-1; tentative D call: TRBD1 (5 bases). The length of the CDR3 is 16 residues. Germline CDR1 MNHNS, CDR2 SASEGT. Trimming pared 1 base from V and 7 bases from J, leaving 19 bases between. The CDR3 spells CASSEEHWGGANEAFF. The CDR3 bases are TGTGCCAGCAGTGAAGAACATTGGGGAGGGGCCAATGAAGCTTTCTTT.

This chain connects TRBV5-1 to TRBJ2-7; a weak D match, TRBD2 (6 bases). In germline, CDR1 is SGHRS, CDR2 YFSETQ. This CDR3 has 16 amino acids. The V and J ends lost 4 bases and 0 bases respectively, with 17 bases between them. This CDR3 is CASSPTLSRGSYEQYF. Written as DNA, the CDR3 is TGCGCCAGCAGCCCGACCCTCTCGCGGGGCTCCTACGAGCAGTACTTC.

The rearrangement joins TRBV5-6 to TRBJ2-5, with D possibly TRBD2 on 6 matching bases. V lost 5 bases, J lost 0 bases, and 17 bases lay in between. Germline CDR1 is SGHDT and CDR2 is YYEEEE. The CDR3 is 16 amino acids. The CDR3 sequence: CASSRGQGGNQETQYF. CDR3 nucleotides: TGTGCCAGCAGTCGCGGGCAGGGCGGGAACCAAGAGACCCAGTACTTC. Supplemented by reference TRBV5-6 and TRBJ2-5, the full variable domain reads DAGVTQSPTHLIKTRGQQVTLRCSPKSGHDTVSWYQQALGQGPQFIFQYYEEEERQRGNFPDRFSGHQFPNYSSELNVNALLLGDSALYLCASSRGQGGNQETQYFGPGTRLLVL.

The rearrangement links TRBV27 to TRBJ1-1, with D possibly matching TRBD1 (5 bases). Germline V gene lookup returns CDR1 MNHEY and CDR2 SMNVEV (reference sequence). This CDR3 region has 15 residues. Trimming took off 2 bases at V and 4 bases at J, with 14 bases between the two ends. CDR3 protein: CASSLASGSITEAFF. CDR3 in DNA: TGTGCCAGCAGTTTAGCTTCAGGGTCCATCACTGAAGCTTTCTTT.

The rearrangement links TRBV2 to TRBJ1-1; D not resolved. The CDR3 totals 12 residues. Germline V CDR1 and CDR2: SNHLY, FYNNEI. Between the trimmed V and J ends, which lost 6 bases and 8 bases, there was a span of 13 bases. The CDR3: CASSRLSPEAFF. In nucleotides, the CDR3 is TGTGCCAGCAGCCGACTCTCGCCGGAAGCTTTCTTT.

In regard to this clone: A junction end diverges from the germline sequence, so it may reflect a read error. This chain joins TRBV6-5 and TRBJ2-1, with 7 nucleotides matching TRBD1. The CDR3 runs to 15 residues. The V gene's germline CDR1 is MNHEY and CDR2 SVGAGI. The CDR3 protein is CASSYGTASFNEQFF. In DNA form, the CDR3 reads TGTGCCAGCAGTTACGGGACAGCTTCCTTCAATGAGCAGTTCTTC.

The chain combines TRBV10-3 with TRBJ1-3; D is perhaps TRBD1 (5 bases). Trimming stripped 2 bases from V and 0 bases from J, with 8 bases between. Germline CDR1 ENHRY, CDR2 SYGVKD. The CDR3 is 15 amino acids. CDR3 in amino acids: CAISERQNSGNTIYF. The CDR3 region has the DNA TGTGCCATCAGTGAGAGACAGAACTCTGGAAACACCATATATTTT.

With respect to this clone: The same CDR3 can be traced to other DNA sequences in this sample. CDR3 amino acids: CASSLTGNTEAFF. CDR3 in DNA: TGTGCCAGCAGCTTGACAGGTAACACTGAAGCTTTCTTT. The chain uses TRBV7-9 and TRBJ1-1, with D possibly being TRBD1 (6 bases). V lost 3 bases and J lost 2, with 7 bases in between. Per germline, CDR1 SEHNR and CDR2 FQNEAQ (reference sequence). This CDR3 spans 13 amino acids.

The chain recombines TRBV19 with TRBJ2-1, with 8 bases matching TRBD2. CDR1 and CDR2 from the germline V gene are LNHDA and SQIVND (reference sequence). Losses at the gene ends were 4 bases for V and 5 bases for J; bases not matched to a gene: 1. The CDR3 has 13 amino acids. The CDR3 coding sequence is TGTGCCAGTAGTAAGCGGGAGCACAATGAGCAGTTCTTC. Amino acids: CASSKREHNEQFF.

This chain uses TRBV6-5 with TRBJ1-5, with D uncertain. Germline V gives CDR1 MNHEY, CDR2 SVGAGI. This CDR3 contains 13 residues. Trimming left V 2 bases short and J 11 bases short, with 13 bases between. The CDR3 sequence is CASSYGVKAAQHF. The CDR3 nucleotides read TGTGCCAGCAGTTACGGGGTTAAAGCGGCCCAGCATTTT.

V is TRBV2 and J is TRBJ2-5; possible D gene TRBD2, 5 bases. The CDR3 consists of 13 residues. Per the germline V gene, CDR1 is SNHLY and CDR2 is FYNNEI. V was trimmed by 6 bases and J by 5 bases, leaving 13 bases between them. CDR3 coding DNA: TGTGCCAGCAGGGCTACTAGAGACGAGACCCAGTACTTC. The encoded protein is CASRATRDETQYF.

This clone was observed at least ten times. This sequence joins TRBV6-4 and TRBJ2-1, with D uncertain. The V gene lost 0 bases and the J gene lost 6 bases, with 6 bases spanning the gap. CDR3 length equals 13 residues. Germline-derived CDR1 and CDR2 are MRHNA and SNTAGT. The CDR3 sequence: CASSDSTSNEQFF. In nucleotides, the CDR3 is TGTGCCAGCAGTGACTCAACATCCAATGAGCAGTTCTTC.

V and J are TRBV19 and TRBJ2-7, with 7 bases aligning to TRBD2. CDR1 is LNHDA, CDR2 SQIVND, per germline (reference sequence). The CDR3 runs to 15 residues. The V and J ends lost 5 bases and 7 bases, in that order; junction bases with no gene match: 14. The CDR3 is CASSLAGEFLGEQYF. The DNA for the CDR3 is TGTGCCAGTAGTTTGGCGGGAGAATTCCTGGGGGAGCAGTACTTC.

The chain joins TRBV7-9 to TRBJ1-1; D gene ambiguous. Germline CDR1 reads SEHNR; CDR2 reads FQNEAQ (reference sequence). V lost 5 bases and J lost 7, with 23 bases in between. The CDR3 has 16 amino acids. The CDR3 sequence is CASSPRARERYDEAFF. In nucleotides, the CDR3 is TGTGCCAGCAGCCCGCGGGCCCGGGAGCGGTATGATGAAGCTTTCTTT.